The clone carrying this TCR beta chain was recorded once. The antigen remains undetermined. This entry is derived from a study of T cell clonotyping in hematopoietic cell transplantation. Findings and caveats of the study: Recipient TCR diversity dropped after transplant; expanded clonotypes rose from day 30 to 180. Few recipient clonotypes overlapped donors; over 95% were de novo at given depth.

The sample's time point: recipient sample about 28 days before transplant, after cytoreduction. Blood collection times were about day -28 and days 30, 100, 180 posttransplant. The CDR3 spans 15 residues. CDR1 is SGDLS and CDR2 is YYNGEE in the germline V gene. V lost 6 bases, J lost 4 bases, and 19 bases lay in between. Method: immunoSEQ multiplex PCR; TCRdb's copy keeps in-frame clones and lacks some. Among approximately 11,000 clones listed, 92% were seen once. The source material was peripheral blood mononuclear cells, sampled before stem cell transplant. This TCR derives from a middle-aged woman with acute myeloid leukemia. Some clones in this sample may be carry-over from other donors' samples. The rearrangement joins TRBV9 to TRBJ1-2, with D unresolved. CDR3 loop: CASIPPSGRRYGYTF. The CDR3 DNA sequence: TGTGCCAGCATCCCCCCGTCCGGTCGGCGCTATGGCTACACCTTC.